The 19 T cell receptor beta chains below were found in one sample sequenced in a study of T cell responses to AZD1222 COVID-19 vaccine. The data were produced by immunoSEQ multiplex PCR, yet TCRdb's version contains in-frame clones alone and is incomplete. The sample has 150,000 or so clones, approximately 90% seen once. Sample: peripheral blood, taken 28 days after the second AZD1222 dose. These receptor sequences come from an adult who received the AZD1222 COVID-19 vaccine.

The CDR3 here is CASSRPGLSTGELFF. The CDR3 DNA reads as TGTGCCAGCAGCCGACCGGGACTCAGCACCGGGGAGCTGTTTTTT. The V gene is TRBV11-1, the J gene TRBJ2-2, with TRBD2 as a possible D gene (6 bases). This CDR3 is built from 15 residues. With 5 bases removed from V and 4 bases from J, the gap between germline ends came to 14 bases. Germline CDR1 reads SGHAT; CDR2 reads FQDESV (reference sequence).

The DNA for the CDR3 is TGCGCCAGCAGCTTGGCCCAGGGGGTGAATGAGCAGTTCTTC. Translating gives CASSLAQGVNEQFF. The gene calls are TRBV5-1 and TRBJ2-1; 7 nucleotides line up with TRBD1. Trimming removed 0 bases from V and 7 bases from J; junction bases left unmatched: 4. The CDR3 sequence is 14 residues long. CDR1 is SGHRS and CDR2 is YFSETQ in the germline V gene. Full variable domain (outside the CDR3, taken from reference TRBV5-1 and TRBJ2-1): KAGVTQTPRYLIKTRGQQVTLSCSPISGHRSVSWYQQTPGQGLQFLFEYFSETQRNKGNFPGRFSGRQFSNSRSEMNVSTLELGDSALYLCASSLAQGVNEQFFGPGTRLTVL.

The chain joins TRBV2 to TRBJ1-2; D is unresolved. Germline V gene sequence: CDR1 SNHLY, CDR2 FYNNEI. With 3 bases removed from V and 4 bases from J, the gap between germline ends came to 12 bases. The CDR3 contains 14 residues. The chain's CDR3 is CASSEDGGPYGYTF. CDR3 sequence (DNA): TGTGCCAGCAGTGAGGACGGAGGGCCCTATGGCTACACCTTC.

The J gene is TRBJ2-3, the V gene TRBV24-1, with D possibly matching TRBD2 (6 bases). V lost 4 bases, J lost 2 bases, and 15 bases lay in between. CDR3 size: 16 residues. The germline CDR1 and CDR2 sequences are KGHDR and SFDVKD. The CDR3 reads CATSDRTGGNTDTQYF. DNA for the CDR3: TGTGCCACCAGTGACCGAACCGGGGGAAACACAGATACGCAGTATTTT.

The J gene is TRBJ1-3, the V gene TRBV5-1, with D uncertain. In germline, CDR1 is SGHRS, CDR2 YFSETQ. The CDR3 totals 12 residues. The V gene lost 4 bases and the J gene lost 0 bases, with 2 bases spanning the gap. The CDR3 loop reads CASSPSGNTIYF. CDR3 DNA: TGCGCCAGCAGCCCCTCTGGAAACACCATATATTTT.

The chain carries TRBV3-1 (or the pseudogene TRBV3-2) and TRBJ2-7; 9 bases match TRBD1. Looked up from germline, CDR1 is LGHDT and CDR2 is YNNKEL (reference sequence). This CDR3 is built from 16 residues. J lost 6 bases, V lost 2 bases, and 11 bases had no gene match. This CDR3 is CASSQHIPTGGGEQYF. CDR3 nucleotides: TGTGCCAGCAGCCAACATATCCCAACAGGGGGCGGCGAGCAGTACTTC.

CDR3 protein: CSAWEAVEAFF. CDR3 DNA sequence: TGCAGTGCTTGGGAAGCGGTTGAAGCTTTCTTT. This chain uses TRBV20-1 with TRBJ1-1, with no clear D. The V gene lost 5 bases and the J gene lost 7 bases, with 11 bases spanning the gap. The CDR3 runs 11 residues. CDR1 is DFQATT, CDR2 SNEGSKA, per germline (reference sequence).

The chain employs TRBV6-5 and TRBJ1-1; D unclear. The CDR3 totals 14 residues. The V gene's germline CDR1 is MNHEY and CDR2 SVGAGI. The V end lost 2 bases, the J end lost 0 bases, and 7 bases lay between the germline ends. CDR3: CASSYSLMNTEAFF. CDR3 coding DNA: TGTGCCAGCAGTTACAGCCTCATGAACACTGAAGCTTTCTTT.

This chain connects TRBV20-1 to TRBJ2-7; TRBD2 aligns across 8 bases. This CDR3 spans 14 amino acids. J lost 2 bases, V lost 4 bases, and 7 bases had no gene match. CDR1 is DFQATT, CDR2 SNEGSKA, per germline (reference sequence). CDR3 DNA sequence: TGCAGTGCTATTGAAAGCGGGGGTCCCTACGAGCAGTACTTC. This gives the protein CSAIESGGPYEQYF.

The rearrangement joins TRBV10-3 to TRBJ2-5, with D possibly TRBD2 on 5 matching bases. This CDR3 region has 14 residues. V was trimmed by 3 bases and J by 2 bases, leaving 10 bases between them. Germline V lookup: CDR1 ENHRY, CDR2 SYGVKD. CDR3 coding DNA: TGTGCCATCAGTGATCGCGGGTGGCAAGAGACCCAGTACTTC. Protein: CAISDRGWQETQYF.

This rearrangement joins TRBV19 to TRBJ1-2; D is possibly TRBD1 (5 bases). V was clipped by 6 bases and J by 8 bases, with 28 bases between them. The CDR3 is 17 amino acids. From germline, CDR1 is LNHDA and CDR2 SQIVND (reference sequence). Written as DNA, the CDR3 is TGTGCCAGTAGCCAAAACTACAGGCGGGGTACTATGGGAGGCTACACCTTC. It encodes CASSQNYRRGTMGGYTF.

This clone was detected once. CDR3 loop: CASNERRNTEAFF. For the CDR3, the DNA is TGTGCCAGCAACGAGAGAAGGAACACTGAAGCTTTCTTT. This chain links TRBV28 with TRBJ1-1; D call uncertain. Trimming shortened V by 7 bases and J by 1 base, and 10 bases separated the two germline ends. Germline CDR1 and CDR2: MDHEN and SYDVKM. CDR3 length: 13 residues.

On this clone: The same CDR3 arises from other DNA sequences in this sample as well. This sequence joins TRBV14 and TRBJ2-3; D is uncertain. V was cut by 2 bases and J by 1 base, with 4 bases left in between. The CDR3 is made up of 13 amino acids. Germline-derived CDR1 and CDR2 are SGHDN and FVKESK. The CDR3 DNA reads TGTGCCAGCAGCCAACTGGGCACAGATACGCAGTATTTT. Translated, it gives CASSQLGTDTQYF.

The chain couples TRBV2 to TRBJ2-1; D possibly corresponds to TRBD2 (5 bases). Germline V lookup: CDR1 SNHLY, CDR2 FYNNEI. The CDR3 spans 14 residues. V shed 1 base and J shed 2 bases, with 6 bases lying between them. Here the CDR3 DNA reads TGTGCCAGCAGTGAAGGGGGAGCCTACAATGAGCAGTTCTTC. Encoded protein: CASSEGGAYNEQFF.

This clone appeared once. The genes are TRBV5-1 and TRBJ1-1; perhaps TRBD1 as D (5 bases). The CDR3 is 14 residues long. V lost 1 base to trimming and J lost 0 bases, with 7 bases between them. From germline, CDR1 is SGHRS and CDR2 YFSETQ. As DNA, the CDR3 is TGCGCCAGCAGCTTGCGGACACTGAACACTGAAGCTTTCTTT. Its translation is CASSLRTLNTEAFF.

The CDR3 sequence: CASSLTGRVVQYF. The CDR3, as DNA: TGTGCCAGCAGCCTGACAGGGAGGGTGGTTCAGTACTTC. The rearrangement uses TRBV12-3 or TRBV12-4 and TRBJ2-4, with D possibly being TRBD1 or TRBD2 (7 bases each). The germline V and J ends were trimmed by 6 bases and 11 bases, with 17 bases remaining between them. The CDR3 has 13 residues.

The DNA of the CDR3 is TGTGCCAGCAGCAGGGGGGGTTTCGCGACTGAAGCTTTCTTT. This gives the protein CASSRGGFATEAFF. V is TRBV7-9 and J is TRBJ1-1; D possibly corresponds to TRBD1 (6 bases). Germline lookup yields CDR1 SEHNR and CDR2 FQNEAQ (reference sequence). There are 14 residues in the CDR3. Trimming removed 5 bases at V and 5 bases at J, with 15 bases between.

The CDR3 reads CSVVGILHGGEKLFF. As DNA, the CDR3 is TGCAGCGTTGTGGGCATTCTACATGGGGGTGAAAAACTGTTTTTT. The chain combines TRBV29-1 with TRBJ1-4; a weak D match, TRBD1 (5 bases). The CDR3 runs 15 residues. Per germline, CDR1 SQVTM and CDR2 ANQGSEA. Trimming cost V 4 bases and J 7 bases, with 19 bases left between them.

V is TRBV7-2 and J is TRBJ2-4; 10 nucleotides align to TRBD2. Trimming took 5 bases from V and 6 from J; bases not matched to a gene: 7. The CDR3 has 15 residues. Germline V lookup: CDR1 SGHTA, CDR2 FQGNSA. CDR3 DNA sequence: TGTGCCAGCAGCACAGCCGGGACTAGCGTAAACATTCAGTACTTC. Its translation is CASSTAGTSVNIQYF.